The 12 T cell receptor beta chains presented below share a single source sample, sequenced in a study of cytomegalovirus exposure and HLA in healthy donors. The table came from immunoSEQ multiplex PCR; TCRdb's copy has only in-frame clones and leaves some out. The sample has fewer than 200,000 clones, roughly 86% seen once; the top ten hold 6% to 8%. Sequenced: PBMCs. The receptors derive from a man aged 25-45 years in good health and CMV-seropositive.

The gene calls are TRBV30 and TRBJ2-1; the D is unclear. This CDR3 has 11 residues. V lost 3 bases and J lost 7, with 7 bases in between. The germline CDR1 and CDR2 sequences are GTSNPN and SVGIG (reference sequence). The CDR3 here is CAWSKFNEQFF. CDR3 nucleotide sequence: TGTGCCTGGAGCAAGTTTAATGAGCAGTTCTTC.

The chain uses TRBV5-4 and TRBJ2-1; D may correspond to TRBD1 or TRBD2 (6 bases each). This CDR3 region has 18 residues. V lost 4 bases to trimming and J lost 0 bases, with 20 bases between them. Per germline, CDR1 SGHNT and CDR2 YYREEE (reference sequence). In DNA, the CDR3 is TGTGCCAGCAGCCCGGGGGCCTACCGCCCAGACTCCTACAATGAGCAGTTCTTC. It translates to CASSPGAYRPDSYNEQFF.

This chain connects TRBV5-1 to TRBJ1-1; 12 bases line up with TRBD1. This CDR3 comprises 15 residues. Trimming cost V 3 bases and J 10 bases; bases outside gene matches: 10. The germline CDR1 and CDR2 sequences are SGHRS and YFSETQ. The CDR3 is CASSSIGTGGDGAFF. The CDR3 region has the DNA TGCGCCAGCAGCTCAATTGGGACAGGGGGCGACGGAGCTTTCTTT.

The chain has TRBV11-3 and TRBJ2-7; 9 nucleotides agree with TRBD2. V lost 1 base and J lost 3; bases outside the gene matches: 7. Germline lookup yields CDR1 SGHNT and CDR2 YENEEA. The CDR3 contains 16 residues. The CDR3 DNA reads as TGTGCCAGCAGCTTAGGAGGTACTAGCGGGCTCTACGAGCAGTACTTC. It codes for CASSLGGTSGLYEQYF. Together with reference TRBV11-3 and TRBJ2-7, the CDR3 gives the full variable domain: EAGVVQSPRYKIIEKKQPVAFWCNPISGHNTLYWYLQNLGQGPELLIRYENEEAVDDSQLPKDRFSAERLKGVDSTLKIQPAELGDSAVYLCASSLGGTSGLYEQYFGPGTRLTVT.

V gene TRBV5-1 combines with J gene TRBJ2-5; D tentatively reads TRBD1 or TRBD2 (6 bases each). The ends were cut back, 0 bases at V and 5 bases at J, with 17 bases in the middle. The length of the CDR3 is 16 residues. Germline CDR1 and CDR2: SGHRS and YFSETQ. The CDR3 sequence: CASSLEKGGLRETQYF. The CDR3 bases are TGCGCCAGCAGCTTGGAAAAAGGGGGGCTTCGGGAGACCCAGTACTTC.

The chain joins TRBV2 to TRBJ2-1, with 7 bases identical to TRBD2. In germline, CDR1 is SNHLY, CDR2 FYNNEI. The CDR3 spans 12 residues. V gave up 5 bases and J gave up 8 bases; unmatched junction bases: 3. The CDR3 nucleotides read TGTGCCAGCAGTCCGACTAGCTATGAGCAGTTCTTC. It translates to CASSPTSYEQFF.

This chain links TRBV5-1 with TRBJ1-1; unclear D gene. The CDR3 covers 14 residues. Deletions cut 2 bases from V and 1 base from J, with 9 bases between. CDR1 and CDR2 (germline): SGHRS, YFSETQ. DNA for the CDR3: TGCGCCAGCAGCTTAGGAGTTAAGAACACTGAAGCTTTCTTT. This gives the protein CASSLGVKNTEAFF.

This clone has at least ten counts. V is TRBV27 and J is TRBJ1-5, with TRBD1 matching over 7 bases. This CDR3 region has 16 residues. In germline, CDR1 is MNHEY, CDR2 SMNVEV (reference sequence). The V and J ends lost 5 bases and 2 bases, in that order; junction bases with no gene match: 9. DNA for the CDR3: TGTGCCAGCAGTCTTTCAGGGGGATTACGCAATCAGCCCCAGCATTTT. Translation: CASSLSGGLRNQPQHF.

V gene TRBV9 combines with J gene TRBJ1-2; D is possibly TRBD1 (6 bases). This CDR3 spans 15 amino acids. Germline CDR1 and CDR2: SGDLS and YYNGEE. Trimming cost V 3 bases and J 10 bases, with 22 bases left between them. The CDR3 nucleotides read TGTGCCAGCAGCGCCGACAGGACCCTGGGACGGTACTACACCTTC. Its translation is CASSADRTLGRYYTF.

This clone has more than one count but fewer than ten. In nucleotides, the CDR3 is TGCGCCAGCAGCCAAGGGACAGCTTATAGCAATCAGCCCCAGCATTTT. This encodes CASSQGTAYSNQPQHF. The rearrangement uses TRBV4-3 and TRBJ1-5, with D possibly matching TRBD1 (6 bases). Trimming stripped 1 base from V and 0 bases from J, with 10 bases between. The length of the CDR3 is 16 residues. Per the germline V gene, CDR1 is LGHNA and CDR2 is YSLEER.

The chain has TRBV7-3 and TRBJ2-2, with a possible D match to TRBD1 (5 bases). CDR3 size: 14 residues. Per germline, CDR1 SGHTA and CDR2 FQGTGA. Trimming left V 6 bases short and J 3 bases short, with 11 bases between. CDR3 residues: CASRAGWDTGELFF. DNA of the CDR3: TGTGCCAGCAGAGCAGGGTGGGACACCGGGGAGCTGTTTTTT.

The gene calls are TRBV7-6 and TRBJ2-2; TRBD1 or TRBD2 may be the D gene (6 bases each). Germline CDR1 and CDR2: SGHVS and FNYEAQ. The CDR3 contains 15 residues. V dropped 5 bases and J dropped 5 bases, with 15 bases sitting between them. The CDR3 DNA is TGTGCCAGCAGCCCGTATCCGGGGGCAACCGGGGAGCTGTTTTTT. It yields the protein CASSPYPGATGELFF.